This record looks at one TCR beta chain sequence and its context. The entry originates in a study of blood T cell repertoires in COVID-19. Study-level background: Sites across the United States, Italy and Spain contributed samples from acute and convalescent COVID-19.

This CDR3 comprises 14 residues. From germline, CDR1 is SGHTA and CDR2 FQGNSA. V was shortened by 0 bases and J by 4 bases, with 6 bases between the two germline ends. As processed by the authors: Quantification of nucleated cells was approximated via reference gene primer amplification. Data came from immunoSEQ multiplex PCR; TCRdb stores just in-frame clones and leaves some out. That table is the source of V, J and clone size, and D and trimming were worked out from the DNA. The sample lists under 250,000 clones; 88% were seen once. Specimen: peripheral blood. The chain combines TRBV7-2 with TRBJ2-2; D remains unclear. The source of this sequence is a woman aged 55-70 years with acute or convalescent COVID-19. The CDR3 DNA reads as TGTGCCAGCAGCTTAGCGGTTAGCACCGGGGAGCTGTTTTTT. Its protein product is CASSLAVSTGELFF.